This is a list of T cell receptor beta chains from one sample in a study of T cells after posttransplantation cyclophosphamide. Profiled with immunoSEQ multiplex PCR; TCRdb holds only in-frame clones, not every one. The specimen has 10,000 to 12,000 clones, none found just once. The sequenced sample was PBMCs, obtained after allogeneic stem cell transplant with posttransplant cyclophosphamide. These receptors originate from a female patient in her forties who received an allogeneic stem cell transplant from a related donor, was CMV-positive, and had no GVHD. Some T cells may trace back to the graft donor. CDR3s leave out the opening cysteine and the closing phenylalanine or tryptophan. Each record gives: D gene, J gene, V gene, clone size, CDR3 protein. A D gene is named only where the DNA matches it firmly. The size field is filled for only some rows; it gives once, few, many or a size class.

D: .; J: TRBJ1-5; V: TRBV6-1; size: many; CDR3: ASSPGGNQPQH
D: .; J: TRBJ1-1; V: TRBV9; size: many; CDR3: ASSVEVRGVGTEAF
D: .; J: TRBJ1-6; V: TRBV7-9; size: many; CDR3: ASSLERSGSYNSPLH
D: .; J: TRBJ2-6; V: TRBV7-3; size: many; CDR3: ASSSYRTGANVLT
D: TRBD1; J: TRBJ1-2; V: TRBV5-4; size: medium-sized; CDR3: ASSGDRTGYT
D: TRBD1; J: TRBJ1-1; V: TRBV7-8; size: .; CDR3: ASSPRQGQTEAF
D: TRBD1; J: TRBJ1-1; V: TRBV27; size: many; CDR3: ASSPLTGETEAF
D: TRBD1; J: TRBJ2-7; V: TRBV5-1; size: many; CDR3: ASRRTGEYEQY
D: .; J: TRBJ1-5; V: TRBV30; size: many; CDR3: ASSRGNQPQH
D: .; J: TRBJ2-2; V: TRBV10-2; size: many; CDR3: ASSSGISGELF
D: .; J: TRBJ2-7; V: TRBV5-1; size: many; CDR3: ASSLGRDEQY
D: .; J: TRBJ1-5; V: TRBV5-8; size: many; CDR3: ASSITGGSNQPQH
D: TRBD1; J: TRBJ1-1; V: TRBV7-9; size: many; CDR3: ASSPPGQASEAF
D: TRBD1; J: TRBJ2-5; V: TRBV9; size: few; CDR3: ASSASGQGREEQY
D: TRBD1; J: TRBJ1-1; V: TRBV9; size: many; CDR3: ASSAQGAPPTEAF
D: .; J: TRBJ2-1; V: TRBV28; size: many; CDR3: ASSPYTHNEQF
D: .; J: TRBJ2-3; V: TRBV19; size: many; CDR3: ASSNLASDTQY
D: TRBD2; J: TRBJ2-2; V: TRBV11-2; size: many; CDR3: ASSRTSGANTGELF
D: TRBD2; J: TRBJ2-7; V: TRBV5-4; size: many; CDR3: ASSFEREGYYEQY
D: .; J: TRBJ2-2; V: TRBV2; size: many; CDR3: ASGVAGAGELF
D: TRBD2; J: TRBJ2-5; V: TRBV7-2; size: many; CDR3: ASSRQASGPQETQY
D: .; J: TRBJ1-5; V: TRBV9; size: many; CDR3: ASSEGGSNQPQH
D: .; J: TRBJ1-5; V: TRBV12-5; size: many; CDR3: ASGLGYGTDYSNQPQH
D: .; J: TRBJ2-7; V: TRBV27; size: many; CDR3: ASSLSGRVPSYEQY
D: .; J: TRBJ1-5; V: TRBV2; size: many; CDR3: ASSGGARPQH
D: .; J: TRBJ1-1; V: TRBV10-3; size: medium-sized; CDR3: AISGPFAVRNTEAF
D: .; J: TRBJ1-4; V: TRBV5-1; size: many; CDR3: ASSLAGKLF
D: TRBD1; J: TRBJ1-5; V: TRBV7-9; size: many; CDR3: ASSMGQGEGQPQH
D: TRBD1; J: TRBJ2-5; V: TRBV19; size: many; CDR3: ASSITGGGETQY
D: TRBD2; J: TRBJ2-3; V: TRBV7-9; size: many; CDR3: ASSLERGGTDTQY
D: TRBD2; J: TRBJ2-5; V: TRBV9; size: many; CDR3: ASSAEQTSVGETQY
D: TRBD2; J: TRBJ2-3; V: TRBV29-1; size: many; CDR3: SVPSTSGGSTDTQY
D: .; J: TRBJ2-5; V: TRBV7-8; size: .; CDR3: ASSQTQGLQETQY
D: .; J: TRBJ2-1; V: TRBV5-1; size: few; CDR3: ASSLGTDNEQF
D: TRBD1; J: TRBJ1-4; V: TRBV10-3; size: many; CDR3: AISEQGVAKLF
D: .; J: TRBJ2-4; V: TRBV19; size: many; CDR3: ASQGVKAKNIQY
D: TRBD2; J: TRBJ2-7; V: TRBV5-1; size: many; CDR3: ASSLALAGGSYEQY
D: TRBD1; J: TRBJ1-2; V: TRBV9; size: many; CDR3: ASSVDPDRGHGYT
D: .; J: TRBJ1-5; V: TRBV7-6; size: many; CDR3: ASSLGGQQNQPQH
D: TRBD1; J: TRBJ2-4; V: TRBV20-1; size: many; CDR3: SGQTGILQY
D: .; J: TRBJ2-5; V: TRBV29-1; size: many; CDR3: SVESGWQTQY
D: .; J: TRBJ2-5; V: TRBV30; size: .; CDR3: AWSTLFAGSGETQY
D: TRBD2; J: TRBJ2-1; V: TRBV27; size: few; CDR3: ASSLSKAGAVYNEQF
D: TRBD1; J: TRBJ2-5; V: TRBV9; size: .; CDR3: ASSHNRGETQY